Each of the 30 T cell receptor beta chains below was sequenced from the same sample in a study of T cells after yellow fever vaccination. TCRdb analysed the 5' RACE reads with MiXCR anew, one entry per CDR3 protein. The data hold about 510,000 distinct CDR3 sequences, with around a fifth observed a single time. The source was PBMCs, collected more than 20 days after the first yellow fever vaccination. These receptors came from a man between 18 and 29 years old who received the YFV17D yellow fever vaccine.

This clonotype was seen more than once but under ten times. In nucleotides, the CDR3 is TGCAGCGGGACTAGGGGGCCCTACGAGCAGTACTTC. Protein: CSGTRGPYEQYF. This rearrangement joins TRBV29-1 to TRBJ2-7; D is possibly TRBD1 or TRBD2 (7 bases each). The CDR3 is 12 amino acids. The V gene's germline CDR1 is SQVTM and CDR2 ANQGSEA. Trimming stripped 7 bases from V and 2 bases from J, with 12 bases between.

CDR3 sequence (DNA): TGTGCCAGCAGCTTGGGTCCCCCCCCAACCGGGGAGCTGTTTTTT. Translation gives CASSLGPPPTGELFF. This chain uses TRBV5-6 with TRBJ2-2; D remains ambiguous. CDR1 and CDR2 from the germline V gene are SGHDT and YYEEEE. The V gene lost 0 bases and the J gene lost 5 bases, with 11 bases spanning the gap. This CDR3 contains 15 residues.

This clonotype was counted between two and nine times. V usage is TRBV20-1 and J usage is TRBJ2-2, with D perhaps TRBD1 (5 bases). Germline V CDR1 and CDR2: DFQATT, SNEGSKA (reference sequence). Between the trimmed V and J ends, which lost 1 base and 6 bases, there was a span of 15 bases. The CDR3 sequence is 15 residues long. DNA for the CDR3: TGCAGTGCTAGAGGAAGTTCAGGGTGGGCCGGGGAGCTGTTTTTT. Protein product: CSARGSSGWAGELFF.

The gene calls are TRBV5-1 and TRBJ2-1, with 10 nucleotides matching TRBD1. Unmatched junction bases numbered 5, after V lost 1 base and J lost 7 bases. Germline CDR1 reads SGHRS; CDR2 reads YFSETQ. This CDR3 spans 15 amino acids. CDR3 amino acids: CASSLLGQGDNEQFF. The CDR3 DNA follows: TGCGCCAGCAGCTTGTTAGGACAGGGGGATAATGAGCAGTTCTTC.

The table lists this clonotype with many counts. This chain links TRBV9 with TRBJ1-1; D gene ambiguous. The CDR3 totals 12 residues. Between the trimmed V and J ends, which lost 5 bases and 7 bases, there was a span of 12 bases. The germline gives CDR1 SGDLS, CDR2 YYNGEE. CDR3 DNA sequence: TGTGCCAGCAGTCAAATCGGCAGTGAAGCTTTCTTT. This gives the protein CASSQIGSEAFF.

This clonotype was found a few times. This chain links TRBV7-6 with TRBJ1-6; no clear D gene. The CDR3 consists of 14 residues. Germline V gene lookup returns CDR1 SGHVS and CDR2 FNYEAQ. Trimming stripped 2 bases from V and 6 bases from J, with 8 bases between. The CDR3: CASSLPGVNSPLHF. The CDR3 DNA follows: TGTGCCAGCAGCTTACCTGGGGTTAATTCACCCCTCCACTTT.

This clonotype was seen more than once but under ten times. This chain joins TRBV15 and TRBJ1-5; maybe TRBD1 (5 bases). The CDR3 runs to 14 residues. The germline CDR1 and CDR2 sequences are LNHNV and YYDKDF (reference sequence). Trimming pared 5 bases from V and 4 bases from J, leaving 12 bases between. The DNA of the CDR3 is TGTGCCACCAGCTTCCGGGGCCCTAATCAGCCCCAGCATTTT. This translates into CATSFRGPNQPQHF.

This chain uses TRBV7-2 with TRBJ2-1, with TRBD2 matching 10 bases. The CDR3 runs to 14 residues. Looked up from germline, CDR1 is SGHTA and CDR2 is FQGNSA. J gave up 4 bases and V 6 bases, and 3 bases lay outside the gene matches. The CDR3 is CASRRLAGYNEQFF. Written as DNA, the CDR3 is TGTGCCAGCAGGCGACTAGCGGGTTACAATGAGCAGTTCTTC.

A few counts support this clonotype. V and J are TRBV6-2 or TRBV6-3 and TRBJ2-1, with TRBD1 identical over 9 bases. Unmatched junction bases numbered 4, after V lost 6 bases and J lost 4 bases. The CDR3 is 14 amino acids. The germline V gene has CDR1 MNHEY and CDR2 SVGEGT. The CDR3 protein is CASRWGQGYNEQFF. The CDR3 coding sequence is TGTGCCAGCAGGTGGGGACAGGGTTACAATGAGCAGTTCTTC.

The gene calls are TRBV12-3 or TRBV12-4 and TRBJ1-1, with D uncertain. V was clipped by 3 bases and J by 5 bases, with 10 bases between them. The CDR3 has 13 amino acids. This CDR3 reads CASSLRVRTEAFF. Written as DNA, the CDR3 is TGTGCCAGCAGTTTGAGGGTGCGGACTGAAGCTTTCTTT.

The CDR3 spells CASSLWKMNTEAFF. The CDR3 bases are TGTGCCAGCAGCTTATGGAAGATGAACACTGAAGCTTTCTTT. This chain uses TRBV13 with TRBJ1-1, with D unclear. Germline V gives CDR1 PRHDT, CDR2 FYEKMQ (reference sequence). Trimming stripped 2 bases from V and 0 bases from J, with 7 bases between. This CDR3 region has 14 residues.

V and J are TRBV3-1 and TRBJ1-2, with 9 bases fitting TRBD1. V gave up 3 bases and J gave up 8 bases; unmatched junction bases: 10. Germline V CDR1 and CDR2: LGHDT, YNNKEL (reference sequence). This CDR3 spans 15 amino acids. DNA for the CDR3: TGTGCCAGCAGCCAGACTCAGACAGGGGGATTGGGCTACACCTTC. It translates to CASSQTQTGGLGYTF.

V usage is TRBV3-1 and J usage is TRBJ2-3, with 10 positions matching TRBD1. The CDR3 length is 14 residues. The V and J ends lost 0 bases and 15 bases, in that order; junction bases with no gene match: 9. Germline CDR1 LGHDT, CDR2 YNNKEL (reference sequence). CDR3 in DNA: TGTGCCAGCAGCCAAGATATTAGGGGGACAGGGGAATATTTT. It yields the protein CASSQDIRGTGEYF.

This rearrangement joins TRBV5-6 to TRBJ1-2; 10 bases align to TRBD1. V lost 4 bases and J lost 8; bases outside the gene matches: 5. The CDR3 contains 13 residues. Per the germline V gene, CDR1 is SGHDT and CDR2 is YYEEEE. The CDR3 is CASSGTGVSGYTF. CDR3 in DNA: TGTGCCAGCAGCGGGACAGGGGTCTCGGGCTACACCTTC. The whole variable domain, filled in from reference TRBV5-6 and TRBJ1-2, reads DAGVTQSPTHLIKTRGQQVTLRCSPKSGHDTVSWYQQALGQGPQFIFQYYEEEERQRGNFPDRFSGHQFPNYSSELNVNALLLGDSALYLCASSGTGVSGYTFGSGTRLTVV.

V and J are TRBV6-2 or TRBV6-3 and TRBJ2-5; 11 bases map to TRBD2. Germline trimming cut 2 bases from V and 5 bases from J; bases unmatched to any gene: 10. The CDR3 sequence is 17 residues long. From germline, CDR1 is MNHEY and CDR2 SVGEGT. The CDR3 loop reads CASSYPILAGALETQYF. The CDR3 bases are TGTGCCAGCAGTTACCCAATACTAGCGGGAGCTCTGGAGACCCAGTACTTC.

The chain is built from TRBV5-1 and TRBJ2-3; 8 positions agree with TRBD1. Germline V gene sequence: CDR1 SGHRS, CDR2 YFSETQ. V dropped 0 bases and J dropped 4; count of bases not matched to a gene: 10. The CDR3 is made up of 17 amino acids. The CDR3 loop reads CASSLAQGATTSDTQYF. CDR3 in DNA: TGCGCCAGCAGCTTGGCGCAGGGGGCGACGACCTCAGATACGCAGTATTTT.

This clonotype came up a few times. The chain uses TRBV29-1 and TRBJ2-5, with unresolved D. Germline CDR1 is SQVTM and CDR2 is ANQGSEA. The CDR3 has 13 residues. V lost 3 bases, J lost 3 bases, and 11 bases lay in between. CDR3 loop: CSVEFPAKETQYF. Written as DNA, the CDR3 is TGCAGCGTTGAGTTCCCCGCGAAAGAGACCCAGTACTTC.

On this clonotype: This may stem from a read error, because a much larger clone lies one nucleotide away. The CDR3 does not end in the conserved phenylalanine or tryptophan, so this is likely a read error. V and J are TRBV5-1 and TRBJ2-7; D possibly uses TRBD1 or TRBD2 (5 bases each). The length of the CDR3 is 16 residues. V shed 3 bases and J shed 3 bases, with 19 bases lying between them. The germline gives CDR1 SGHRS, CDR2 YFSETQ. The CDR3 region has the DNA TGCGCCAGCAGCTGGACTGACAGCGCACCTTTCTACGAGCAGTACTAC. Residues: CASSWTDSAPFYEQYY.

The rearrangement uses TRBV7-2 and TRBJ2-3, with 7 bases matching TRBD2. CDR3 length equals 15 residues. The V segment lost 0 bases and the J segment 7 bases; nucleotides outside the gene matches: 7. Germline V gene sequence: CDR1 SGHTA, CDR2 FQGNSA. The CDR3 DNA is TGTGCCAGCAGCTTAGCTAGCGGGTTGATAAATACGCAGTATTTT. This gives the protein CASSLASGLINTQYF.

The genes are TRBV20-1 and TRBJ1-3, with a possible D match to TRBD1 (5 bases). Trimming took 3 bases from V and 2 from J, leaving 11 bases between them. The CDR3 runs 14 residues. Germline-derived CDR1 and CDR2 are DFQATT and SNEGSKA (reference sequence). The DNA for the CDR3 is TGCAGTGCTAGGTTTCAGGGTACTGGAAACACCATATATTTT. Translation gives CSARFQGTGNTIYF.

The CDR3 DNA reads as TGTGCCAGCTCCCGAGATACAGGCCTAGGTCCTGGGGCCAACGTCCTGACTTTC. It is translated as CASSRDTGLGPGANVLTF. The V and J genes are TRBV6-2 or TRBV6-3 and TRBJ2-6; maybe TRBD1 (5 bases). Germline assignment: CDR1 MNHEY and CDR2 SVGEGT. The CDR3 covers 18 residues. The V end lost 8 bases, the J end lost 2 bases, and 22 bases lay between the germline ends.

In DNA form, the CDR3 reads TGCAGTGCTAGAAAGGCCCCCCGGGAGACCCAGTACTTC. Protein sequence: CSARKAPRETQYF. This chain connects TRBV20-1 to TRBJ2-5; D unclear. The CDR3 is 13 amino acids. CDR1 DFQATT and CDR2 SNEGSKA come from the germline V gene (reference sequence). Trimming shortened V by 2 bases and J by 5 bases, and 12 bases separated the two germline ends.

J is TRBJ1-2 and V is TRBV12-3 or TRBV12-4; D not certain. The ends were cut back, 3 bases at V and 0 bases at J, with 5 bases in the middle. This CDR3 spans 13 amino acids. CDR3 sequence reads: CASSLQANYGYTF. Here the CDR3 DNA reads TGTGCCAGCAGTTTGCAAGCTAACTATGGCTACACCTTC.

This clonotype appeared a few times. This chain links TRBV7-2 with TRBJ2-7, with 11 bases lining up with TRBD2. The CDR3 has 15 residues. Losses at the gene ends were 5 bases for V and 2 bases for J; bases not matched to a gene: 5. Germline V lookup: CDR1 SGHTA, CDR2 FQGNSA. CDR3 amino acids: CASSPDSGGAYEQYV. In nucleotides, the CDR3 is TGTGCCAGCAGCCCCGATAGCGGGGGGGCCTACGAGCAGTACGTC.

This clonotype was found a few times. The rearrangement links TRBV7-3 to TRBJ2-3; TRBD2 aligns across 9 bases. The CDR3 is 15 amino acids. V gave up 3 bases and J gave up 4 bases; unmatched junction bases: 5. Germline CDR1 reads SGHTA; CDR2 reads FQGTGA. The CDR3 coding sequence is TGTGCCAGCAGCTTCCGAGCGGGGGGCGCAGATACGCAGTATTTT. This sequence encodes CASSFRAGGADTQYF. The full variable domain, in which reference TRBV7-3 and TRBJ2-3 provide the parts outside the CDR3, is GAGVSQTPSNKVTEKGKYVELRCDPISGHTALYWYRQSLGQGPEFLIYFQGTGAADDSGLPNDRFFAVRPEGSVSTLKIQRTERGDSAVYLCASSFRAGGADTQYFGPGTRLTVL.

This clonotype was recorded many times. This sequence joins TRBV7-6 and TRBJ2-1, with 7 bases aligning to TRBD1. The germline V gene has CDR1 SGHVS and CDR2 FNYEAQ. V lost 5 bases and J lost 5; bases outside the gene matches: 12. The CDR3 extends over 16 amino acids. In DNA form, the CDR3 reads TGTGCCAGCAGCCCCCAGGGGGTAGCCTACCACAATGAGCAGTTCTTC. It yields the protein CASSPQGVAYHNEQFF. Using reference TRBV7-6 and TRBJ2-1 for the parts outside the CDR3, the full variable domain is GAGVSQSPRYKVTKRGQDVALRCDPISGHVSLYWYRQALGQGPEFLTYFNYEAQQDKSGLPNDRFSAERPEGSISTLTIQRTEQRDSAMYRCASSPQGVAYHNEQFFGPGTRLTVL.

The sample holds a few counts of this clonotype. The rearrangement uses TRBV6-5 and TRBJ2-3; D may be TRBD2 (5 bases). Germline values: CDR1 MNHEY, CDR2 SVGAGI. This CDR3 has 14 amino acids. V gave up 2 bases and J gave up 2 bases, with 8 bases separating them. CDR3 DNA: TGTGCCAGCAGTTACCGAGCGGCCACAGATACGCAGTATTTT. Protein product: CASSYRAATDTQYF.

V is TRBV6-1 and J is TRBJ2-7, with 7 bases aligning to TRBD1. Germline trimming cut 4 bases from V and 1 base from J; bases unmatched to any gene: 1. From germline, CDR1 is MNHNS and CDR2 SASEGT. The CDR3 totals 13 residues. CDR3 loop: CASSGQGSYEQYF. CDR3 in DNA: TGTGCCAGCAGTGGACAGGGATCCTACGAGCAGTACTTC.

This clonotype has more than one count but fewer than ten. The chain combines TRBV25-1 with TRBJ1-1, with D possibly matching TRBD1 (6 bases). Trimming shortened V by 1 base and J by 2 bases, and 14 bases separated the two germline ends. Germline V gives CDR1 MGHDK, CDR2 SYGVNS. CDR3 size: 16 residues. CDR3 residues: CASSESQGTRNTEAFF. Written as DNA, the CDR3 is TGTGCCAGCAGTGAATCTCAAGGGACACGCAACACTGAAGCTTTCTTT.

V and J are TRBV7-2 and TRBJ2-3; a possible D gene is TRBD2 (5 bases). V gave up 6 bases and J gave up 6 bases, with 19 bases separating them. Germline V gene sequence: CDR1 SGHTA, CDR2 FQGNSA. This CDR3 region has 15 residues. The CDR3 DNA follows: TGTGCCAGCAGTACGCGGGCCCCTGGCGCGGATACGCAGTATTTT. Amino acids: CASSTRAPGADTQYF.